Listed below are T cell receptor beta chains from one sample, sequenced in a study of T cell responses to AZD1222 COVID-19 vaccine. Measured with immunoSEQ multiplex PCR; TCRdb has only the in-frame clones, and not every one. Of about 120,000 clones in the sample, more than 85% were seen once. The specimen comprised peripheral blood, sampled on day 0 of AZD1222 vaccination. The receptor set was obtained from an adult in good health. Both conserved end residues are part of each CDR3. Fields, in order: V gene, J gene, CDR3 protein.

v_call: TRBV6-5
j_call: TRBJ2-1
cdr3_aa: CASSTSGSKQFF

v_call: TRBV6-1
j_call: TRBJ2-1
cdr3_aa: CASSEELAAFAYNEQFF

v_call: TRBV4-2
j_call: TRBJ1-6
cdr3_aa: CASSQGQGHSPLHF

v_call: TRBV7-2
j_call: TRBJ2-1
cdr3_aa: CASSLGGTGDHEQFF

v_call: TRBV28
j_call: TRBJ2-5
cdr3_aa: CASSLLGEETQYF

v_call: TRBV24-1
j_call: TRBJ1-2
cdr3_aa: CATSDLGSRPGYTF

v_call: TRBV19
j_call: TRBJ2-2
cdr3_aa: CASSPGVIGPGELFF

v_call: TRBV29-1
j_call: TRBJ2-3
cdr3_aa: CSVEGGSSDTQYF

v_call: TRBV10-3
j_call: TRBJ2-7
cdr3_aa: CAISEWPVVEQYF

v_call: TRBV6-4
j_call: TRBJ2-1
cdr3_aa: CASSDSMTSQSNEQFF

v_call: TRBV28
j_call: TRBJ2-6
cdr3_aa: CASSRESQYSGANVLTF

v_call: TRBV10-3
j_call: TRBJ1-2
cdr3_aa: CAISNGDRESVGYTF

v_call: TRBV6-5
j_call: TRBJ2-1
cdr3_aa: CASSYSGLAGDNEQFF

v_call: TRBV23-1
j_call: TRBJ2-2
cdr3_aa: CASSQFWGADTGELFF

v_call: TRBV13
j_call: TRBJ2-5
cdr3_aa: CASSLRASGGTQYF